This T cell receptor beta chain derives from a study of T cell responses to AZD1222 COVID-19 vaccine. Points from the study as a whole: Sampling captured repertoires only after the peak T cell response. The study found Spike-specific TCR breadth and depth rose after two AZD1222 doses. Clonal diversity may have been underestimated, and the donors were mostly white British, with more females than males. Reports say nearly half of spike-specific TCRs go after unmutated variant regions.

Points on this clone: Its antigen is as yet unknown.

Trimming removed 7 bases at V and 0 bases at J, with 7 bases between. The CDR3 length is 13 residues. CDR1 MNHEY and CDR2 SVGAGI come from the germline V gene. Using immunoSEQ multiplex PCR, the repertoire was profiled, and TCRdb retains in-frame clones only, with some absent. The profile shows 84,000 or so clones, approximately 89% of them singletons. This TCR came from an adult in good health. The chain joins TRBV6-5 to TRBJ1-3; the D is unclear. The source was peripheral blood, collected on day 0 of AZD1222 vaccination. CDR3 sequence (DNA): TGTGCCAGCAATCGGGACTCTGGAAACACCATATATTTT. It is translated as CASNRDSGNTIYF.